One sample yielded the 18 T cell receptor beta chains listed below, sequenced in a study of response to subunit inactivated influenza vaccine (dated by TCRdb to 2017 to 2018). Preparation of the library involved RT-PCR. The sample was run on an Illumina HiSeq 2500. TCRdb cleaned the public reads at Q25 with fastp, built clones with MiXCR and kept in-frame beta chains. Identical CDR3 proteins give one entry, which carries the most common genes and DNA. In this sample the table shows about 700,000 distinct CDR3 sequences, 14% of which occur a single time. The top ten constitute roughly 6.4% of the sample. The source was PBMCs from blood, collected approximately 15 days before vaccination. All receptors derive from a man aged 50 to 60 who received an inactivated influenza vaccine. Donor details come from another sample of the same person, matched by shared clones.

V is TRBV12-3 or TRBV12-4 and J is TRBJ1-1, with 9 nucleotides matching TRBD1. After removal of 5 bases from V and 6 bases from J, the junction contained 10 bases not matched to a gene. This CDR3 is 15 amino acids long. The CDR3 DNA reads TGTGCCAGCAGTAGTGGACAGGGGTTGTTCGCTGAAGCTTTCTTT. It translates to CASSSGQGLFAEAFF.

The CDR3 loop reads CASSLRGGRPQHF. In nucleotides, the CDR3 is TGCGCCAGCAGCTTGAGGGGGGGTCGGCCCCAGCATTTT. The chain uses TRBV5-1 and TRBJ1-5; D is perhaps TRBD1 (6 bases). CDR3 length: 13 amino acids. Between the trimmed V and J ends, which lost 1 base and 9 bases, there was a span of 11 bases. Germline-derived CDR1 and CDR2 are SGHRS and YFSETQ. Full variable domain (rest looked up from reference TRBV5-1 and TRBJ1-5): KAGVTQTPRYLIKTRGQQVTLSCSPISGHRSVSWYQQTPGQGLQFLFEYFSETQRNKGNFPGRFSGRQFSNSRSEMNVSTLELGDSALYLCASSLRGGRPQHFGDGTRLSIL.

This clonotype was seen repeatedly, ten times or more. This chain joins TRBV3-1 and TRBJ2-7, with 8 bases identical to TRBD1. CDR1 and CDR2 from the germline V gene are LGHDT and YNNKEL (reference sequence). With V trimmed by 1 base and J by 1 base, 6 bases remained unmatched. This CDR3 has 16 amino acids. CDR3: CASSQGQGAKSYEQYF. CDR3 DNA sequence: TGTGCCAGCAGCCAAGGCCAGGGGGCAAAGTCCTACGAGCAGTACTTC.

At least ten counts were recorded for this clonotype. The rearrangement uses TRBV7-2 and TRBJ2-5; 9 bases fit TRBD2. J lost 5 bases, V lost 4 bases, and 8 bases had no gene match. This CDR3 is 15 amino acids long. CDR1 is SGHTA and CDR2 is FQGNSA in the germline V gene. Here the CDR3 DNA reads TGTGCCAGCAGCTACGTAGCGGGAGCACTTGAGACCCAGTACTTC. It specifies CASSYVAGALETQYF.

This clonotype came up many times. The V and J genes are TRBV12-3 or TRBV12-4 and TRBJ2-5; D might be TRBD1 or TRBD2, each matching 5 bases. The V end was cut by 3 bases, the J end by 5 bases, with 19 bases between. This CDR3 region has 16 residues. CDR3 DNA sequence: TGTGCCAGCAGTTTTGAGGGGCAGGGTATTCGGGAGACCCAGTACTTC. Its translation: CASSFEGQGIRETQYF.

The chain carries TRBV2 and TRBJ2-1; 15 bases map to TRBD2. V shed 6 bases and J 9 bases; nucleotides not matched to a gene: 3. Germline loops: CDR1 SNHLY, CDR2 FYNNEI. The CDR3 consists of 14 residues. The CDR3 nucleotides read TGTGCCAGCAGGGGGGGACTAGCGGGAGGTGAGCAGTTCTTC. Translating gives CASRGGLAGGEQFF.

There are a few counts of this clonotype. The chain recombines TRBV29-1 with TRBJ2-7; 7 nucleotides agree with TRBD1. The CDR3 spans 15 residues. The germline gives CDR1 SQVTM, CDR2 ANQGSEA. V gave up 6 bases and J gave up 5 bases; unmatched junction bases: 16. CDR3 in DNA: TGCAGCGTAGACGTCCGGACAGGCCGGTTGGACGAGCAGTACTTC. It codes for CSVDVRTGRLDEQYF.

V is TRBV4-1 and J is TRBJ2-1; 11 nucleotides align to TRBD2. The length of the CDR3 is 17 residues. V was clipped by 0 bases and J by 4 bases; unmatched bases: 5. Germline V gives CDR1 MGHRA, CDR2 YSYEKL. The CDR3 spells CASSQDELAGGYNEQFF. The CDR3 coding sequence is TGCGCCAGCAGCCAAGATGAGCTAGCGGGAGGATACAATGAGCAGTTCTTC.

The chain has TRBV7-2 and TRBJ2-7, with a weak D call TRBD1 (6 bases). The CDR3 consists of 13 residues. In germline, CDR1 is SGHTA, CDR2 FQGNSA. With 6 bases removed from V and 5 bases from J, the gap between germline ends came to 14 bases. Here the CDR3 reads CASSKQGPHEQYF. The CDR3 nucleotides read TGTGCCAGCAGTAAACAGGGTCCCCACGAGCAGTACTTC.

The chain links TRBV6-5 to TRBJ2-7; D remains ambiguous. Germline lookup yields CDR1 MNHEY and CDR2 SVGAGI. This CDR3 spans 15 amino acids. V lost 4 bases, J lost 3 bases, and 16 bases lay in between. CDR3 DNA sequence: TGTGCCAGCAGTTTAGGTAGGGTGGGCCGCTACGAGCAGTACTTC. Translated, it gives CASSLGRVGRYEQYF.

There are a few counts of this clonotype. This rearrangement joins TRBV20-1 to TRBJ1-1; tentative D call: TRBD1 (6 bases). Germline V gene lookup returns CDR1 DFQATT and CDR2 SNEGSKA (reference sequence). The V gene lost 1 base and the J gene lost 1 base, with 10 bases spanning the gap. This CDR3 has 14 amino acids. CDR3 bases: TGCAGTGCTAGAGCGGGACATCAGAACACTGAAGCTTTCTTT. This gives the protein CSARAGHQNTEAFF.

The rearrangement links TRBV7-2 to TRBJ2-7; D possibly matches TRBD1 or TRBD2 (7 bases each). Germline V lookup: CDR1 SGHTA, CDR2 FQGNSA. This CDR3 is 14 amino acids long. V shed 5 bases and J shed 6 bases, with 17 bases lying between them. The CDR3, as DNA: TGTGCCAGCAGCACTAAGACAGGGAGGGGCGAGCAGTACTTC. Translating it yields CASSTKTGRGEQYF.

The J gene is TRBJ2-7, the V gene TRBV4-1; D is unresolved. This CDR3 comprises 14 residues. Trimming left V 0 bases short and J 6 bases short, with 12 bases between. The V gene's germline CDR1 is MGHRA and CDR2 YSYEKL. The CDR3 DNA is TGCGCCAGCAGCCAAGAGAACACCGTGCGCGAGCAGTACTTC. Its translation is CASSQENTVREQYF.

V usage is TRBV20-1 and J usage is TRBJ1-1; tentatively, D is TRBD1 (6 bases). Trimming cost V 3 bases and J 4 bases, with 15 bases left between them. The V gene's germline CDR1 is DFQATT and CDR2 SNEGSKA (reference sequence). CDR3 size: 14 residues. The CDR3 is CSASVRGRGTEAFF. CDR3 nucleotide sequence: TGCAGTGCTAGTGTCCGGGGGCGAGGCACTGAAGCTTTCTTT.

V usage is TRBV3-1 and J usage is TRBJ2-7, with D maybe TRBD2 (5 bases). The V end was cut by 4 bases, the J end by 2 bases, with 12 bases between. This CDR3 spans 14 amino acids. Looked up from germline, CDR1 is LGHDT and CDR2 is YNNKEL (reference sequence). CDR3 sequence reads: CASSRRTSAYEQYF. CDR3 coding DNA: TGTGCCAGCAGCCGGAGGACCTCCGCCTACGAGCAGTACTTC.

This clonotype was detected a few times. This chain connects TRBV6-5 to TRBJ2-2, with D possibly TRBD2 on 5 matching bases. Trimming removed 2 bases at V and 4 bases at J, with 14 bases between. The length of the CDR3 is 16 residues. CDR1 and CDR2 from the germline V gene are MNHEY and SVGAGI. CDR3 nucleotide sequence: TGTGCCAGCAGTTACACGTCTAGCCGGAGCACCGGGGAGCTGTTTTTT. This codes for CASSYTSSRSTGELFF.

This clonotype was picked up a small number of times. The gene calls are TRBV20-1 and TRBJ2-3, with 8 bases identical to TRBD2. V dropped 6 bases and J dropped 3; count of bases not matched to a gene: 8. The germline CDR1 and CDR2 sequences are DFQATT and SNEGSKA (reference sequence). The CDR3 length is 14 residues. The CDR3, as DNA: TGCAGTGCCTGTTTAGCGGGATCTACAGATACGCAGTATTTT. Translation gives CSACLAGSTDTQYF.

This clonotype has only a few counts. V gene TRBV4-3 combines with J gene TRBJ2-3; D uncertain. Per germline, CDR1 LGHNA and CDR2 YSLEER. The V gene lost 0 bases and the J gene lost 6 bases, with 7 bases spanning the gap. This CDR3 has 13 amino acids. The CDR3 reads CASSQDSQDTQYF. DNA of the CDR3: TGCGCCAGCAGCCAAGACTCACAGGATACGCAGTATTTT.